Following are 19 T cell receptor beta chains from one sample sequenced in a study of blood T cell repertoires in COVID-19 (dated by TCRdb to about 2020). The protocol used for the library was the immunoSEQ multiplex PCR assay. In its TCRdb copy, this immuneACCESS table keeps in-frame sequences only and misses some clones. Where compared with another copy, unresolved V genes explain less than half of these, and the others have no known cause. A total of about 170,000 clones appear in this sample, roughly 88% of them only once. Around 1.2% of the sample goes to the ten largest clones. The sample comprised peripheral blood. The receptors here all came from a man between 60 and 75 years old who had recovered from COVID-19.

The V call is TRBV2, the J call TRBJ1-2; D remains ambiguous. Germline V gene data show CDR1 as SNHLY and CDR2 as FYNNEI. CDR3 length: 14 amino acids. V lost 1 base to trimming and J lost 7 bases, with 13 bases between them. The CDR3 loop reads CASSEVGGSGGYTF. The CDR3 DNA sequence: TGTGCCAGCAGTGAAGTAGGTGGGTCGGGTGGCTACACCTTC.

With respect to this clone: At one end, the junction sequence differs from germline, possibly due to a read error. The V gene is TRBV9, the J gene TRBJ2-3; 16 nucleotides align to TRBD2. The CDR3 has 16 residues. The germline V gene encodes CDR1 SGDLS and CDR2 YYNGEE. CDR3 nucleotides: TGTCCCAGCAGCGTGGGACTAGCGGGGGGGGTAGATACGCAGTATTTT. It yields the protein CPSSVGLAGGVDTQYF.

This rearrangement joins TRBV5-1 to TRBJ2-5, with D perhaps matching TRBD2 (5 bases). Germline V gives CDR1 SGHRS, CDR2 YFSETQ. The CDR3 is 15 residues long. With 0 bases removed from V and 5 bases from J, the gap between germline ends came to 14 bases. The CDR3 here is CASSLGLAPSETQYF. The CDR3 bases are TGCGCCAGCAGCTTGGGGCTAGCCCCCTCGGAGACCCAGTACTTC.

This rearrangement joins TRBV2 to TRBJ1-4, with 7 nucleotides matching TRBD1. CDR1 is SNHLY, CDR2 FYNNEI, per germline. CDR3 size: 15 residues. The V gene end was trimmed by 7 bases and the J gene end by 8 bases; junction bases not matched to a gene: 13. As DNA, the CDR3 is TGTGCCAGCACCAGAGCCAGGGGGGTAGTCGAAAAACTGTTTTTT. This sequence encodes CASTRARGVVEKLFF.

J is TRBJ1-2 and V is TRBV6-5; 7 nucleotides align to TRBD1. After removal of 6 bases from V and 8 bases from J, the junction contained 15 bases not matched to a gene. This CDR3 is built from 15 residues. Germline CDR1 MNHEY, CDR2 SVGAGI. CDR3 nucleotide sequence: TGTGCCAGCAGAGCATCTCAGGGGGTTGTAGGAGGCTACACCTTC. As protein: CASRASQGVVGGYTF.

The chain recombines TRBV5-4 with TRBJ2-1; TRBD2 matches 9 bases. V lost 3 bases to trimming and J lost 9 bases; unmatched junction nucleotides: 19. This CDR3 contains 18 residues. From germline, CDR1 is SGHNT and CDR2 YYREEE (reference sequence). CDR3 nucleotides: TGTGCCAGCAGCTCGGACCTAACGGGAGCGGGGGGTTTCGGTGAGCAGTTCTTC. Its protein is CASSSDLTGAGGFGEQFF. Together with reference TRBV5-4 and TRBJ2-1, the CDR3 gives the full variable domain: ETGVTQSPTHLIKTRGQQVTLRCSSQSGHNTVSWYQQALGQGPQFIFQYYREEENGRGNFPPRFSGLQFPNYSSELNVNALELDDSALYLCASSSDLTGAGGFGEQFFGPGTRLTVL.

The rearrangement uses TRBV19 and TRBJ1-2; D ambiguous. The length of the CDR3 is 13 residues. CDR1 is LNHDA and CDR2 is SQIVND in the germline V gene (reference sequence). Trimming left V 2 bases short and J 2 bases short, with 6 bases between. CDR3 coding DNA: TGTGCCAGTAGTATACGGGAGAACTATGGCTACACCTTC. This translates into CASSIRENYGYTF.

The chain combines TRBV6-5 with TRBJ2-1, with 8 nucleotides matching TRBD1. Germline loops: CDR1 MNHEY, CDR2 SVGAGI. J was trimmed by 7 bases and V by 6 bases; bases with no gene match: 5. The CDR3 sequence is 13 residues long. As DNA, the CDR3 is TGTGCCAGCAGAGACAGGGGCGGGAATGAGCAGTTCTTC. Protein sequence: CASRDRGGNEQFF.

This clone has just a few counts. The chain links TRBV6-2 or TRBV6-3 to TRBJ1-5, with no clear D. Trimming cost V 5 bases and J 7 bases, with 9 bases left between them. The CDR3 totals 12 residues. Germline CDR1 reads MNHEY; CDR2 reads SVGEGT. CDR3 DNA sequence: TGTGCCAGCAGTCGACCTAGCCAGCCCCAGCATTTT. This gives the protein CASSRPSQPQHF.

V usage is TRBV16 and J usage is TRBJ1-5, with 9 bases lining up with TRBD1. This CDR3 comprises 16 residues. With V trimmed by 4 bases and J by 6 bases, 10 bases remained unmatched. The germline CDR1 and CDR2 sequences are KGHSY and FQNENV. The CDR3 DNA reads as TGTGCCAGCAGCCCAGGGACAGGGAGTTTCGGTCAGCCCCAGCATTTT. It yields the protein CASSPGTGSFGQPQHF. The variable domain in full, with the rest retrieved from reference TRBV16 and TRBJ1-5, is GEEVAQTPKHLVRGEGQKAKLYCAPIKGHSYVFWYQQVLKNEFKFLISFQNENVFDETGMPKERFSAKCLPNSPCSLEIQATKLEDSAVYFCASSPGTGSFGQPQHFGDGTRLSIL.

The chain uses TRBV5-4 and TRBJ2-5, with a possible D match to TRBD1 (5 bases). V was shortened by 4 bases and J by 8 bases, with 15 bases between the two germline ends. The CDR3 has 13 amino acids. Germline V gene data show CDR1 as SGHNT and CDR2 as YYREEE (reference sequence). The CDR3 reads CASSRDPGLTQYF. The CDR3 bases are TGTGCCAGCAGCCGAGACCCAGGGTTAACCCAGTACTTC. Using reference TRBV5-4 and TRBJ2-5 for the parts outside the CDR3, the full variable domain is ETGVTQSPTHLIKTRGQQVTLRCSSQSGHNTVSWYQQALGQGPQFIFQYYREEENGRGNFPPRFSGLQFPNYSSELNVNALELDDSALYLCASSRDPGLTQYFGPGTRLLVL.

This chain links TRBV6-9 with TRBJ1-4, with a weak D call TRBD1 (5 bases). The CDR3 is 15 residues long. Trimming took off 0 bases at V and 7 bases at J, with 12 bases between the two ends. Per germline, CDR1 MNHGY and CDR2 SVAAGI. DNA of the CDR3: TGTGCCAGCAGTTATTCGGGGGGTGAACGTGAAAAACTGTTTTTT. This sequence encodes CASSYSGGEREKLFF.

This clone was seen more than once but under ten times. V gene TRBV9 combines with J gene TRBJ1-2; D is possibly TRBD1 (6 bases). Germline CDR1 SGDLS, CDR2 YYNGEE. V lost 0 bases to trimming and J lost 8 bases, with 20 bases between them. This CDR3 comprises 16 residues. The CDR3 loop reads CASSVATGGQRDGYTF. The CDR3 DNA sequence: TGTGCCAGCAGCGTAGCTACGGGGGGGCAGAGGGACGGCTACACCTTC.

Here the CDR3 reads CASSQPGQGIIGEQYF. DNA for the CDR3: TGCGCCAGCAGTCAACCGGGACAGGGGATTATAGGCGAGCAGTACTTC. This chain joins TRBV23-1 and TRBJ2-7, with TRBD1 identical over 10 bases. TRBV23-1 is an open reading frame whose function is uncertain. V lost 2 bases and J lost 6; bases outside the gene matches: 10. The CDR3 totals 16 residues.

CDR3 nucleotides: TGCGCCAGCAGCTGGGCCGACAGGAACACTGAAGCTTTCTTT. This gives the protein CASSWADRNTEAFF. This chain links TRBV5-1 with TRBJ1-1, with D tentatively TRBD1 (5 bases). Germline V gene sequence: CDR1 SGHRS, CDR2 YFSETQ. V was cut by 3 bases and J by 1 base, with 10 bases left in between. This CDR3 has 14 amino acids.

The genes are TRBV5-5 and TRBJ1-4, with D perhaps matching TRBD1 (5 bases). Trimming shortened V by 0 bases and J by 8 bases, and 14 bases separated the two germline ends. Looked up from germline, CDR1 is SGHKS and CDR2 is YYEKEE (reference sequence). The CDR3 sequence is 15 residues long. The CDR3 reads CASSLGPGQREKLFF. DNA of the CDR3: TGTGCCAGCAGCTTGGGGCCAGGACAACGAGAAAAACTGTTTTTT.

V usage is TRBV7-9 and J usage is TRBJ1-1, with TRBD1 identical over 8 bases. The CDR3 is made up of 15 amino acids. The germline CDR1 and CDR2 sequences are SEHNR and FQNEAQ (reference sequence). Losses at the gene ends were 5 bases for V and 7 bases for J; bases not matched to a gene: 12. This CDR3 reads CASSPADRDGIEAFF. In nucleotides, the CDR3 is TGTGCCAGCAGCCCCGCGGACAGGGACGGGATTGAAGCTTTCTTT. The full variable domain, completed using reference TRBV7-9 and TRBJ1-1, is DTGVSQNPRHKITKRGQNVTFRCDPISEHNRLYWYRQTLGQGPEFLTYFQNEAQLEKSRLLSDRFSAERPKGSFSTLEIQRTEQGDSAMYLCASSPADRDGIEAFFGQGTRLTVV.

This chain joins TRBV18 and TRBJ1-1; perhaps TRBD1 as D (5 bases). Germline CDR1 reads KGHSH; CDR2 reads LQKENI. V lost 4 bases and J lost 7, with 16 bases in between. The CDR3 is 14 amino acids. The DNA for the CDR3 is TGTGCCAGCTCACTTCGGACACAGCCCCTTGAAGCTTTCTTT. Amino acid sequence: CASSLRTQPLEAFF.

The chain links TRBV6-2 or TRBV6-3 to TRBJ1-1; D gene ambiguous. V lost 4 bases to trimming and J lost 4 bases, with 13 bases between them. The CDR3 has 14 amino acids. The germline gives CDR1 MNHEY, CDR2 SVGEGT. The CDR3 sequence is CASSWSAGLTEAFF. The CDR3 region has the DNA TGTGCCAGCAGTTGGTCAGCAGGCCTCACTGAAGCTTTCTTT.